The subject of this entry is one T cell receptor beta chain. The sample comes from a study of T cells in narcolepsy. The repertoire was sequenced with immunoSEQ multiplex PCR; TCRdb's copy has only in-frame clones and lacks some. The sample includes 31,000 or so clones, 90% of them seen just once. The CDR3 sequence is 13 residues long. Germline V gene lookup returns CDR1 LNHDA and CDR2 SQIVND (reference sequence). The V segment lost 10 bases and the J segment 3 bases; nucleotides outside the gene matches: 8. Specimen: CD45RA- memory CD4+ T cells from PBMCs. This rearrangement joins TRBV19 to TRBJ1-1, with 7 bases that match TRBD1. This TCR was sampled from a human donor with narcolepsy. CDR3 nucleotide sequence: TGTGCCACCAGGGGGTCTAGGTACACTGAAGCTTTCTTT. Amino acid sequence: CATRGSRYTEAFF. The entire variable domain, with the rest obtained from reference TRBV19 and TRBJ1-1, is as follows: DGGITQSPKYLFRKEGQNVTLSCEQNLNHDAMYWYRQDPGQGLRLIYYSQIVNDFQKGDIAEGYSVSREKKESFPLTVTSAQKNPTAFYLCATRGSRYTEAFFGQGTRLTVV.